This TCR beta chain was captured in a study of PD-1 blockade in classical Hodgkin lymphoma. As for the study in general: Nivolumab was administered to patients intravenously at 3 mg/kg every 2 weeks.

The time point is: cycle 4 day 1 (C4D1), after more than five weeks of nivolumab. Patients all relapsed after autologous stem cell transplantation, and there was variation in brentuximab vedotin exposure. Points from the study as a whole: Reported baseline diversity: healthy donors highest, relapsed/refractory patients lowest.

The data were produced by immunoSEQ multiplex PCR, yet TCRdb's version contains in-frame clones alone and is incomplete. This sample has tens of thousands of clones; roughly three quarters occur once, and the top ten carry around 19%. CDR3 length: 17 residues. For this clone: The antigen is unknown. The likely explanation is a read error, given a far larger clone one base away. This sample also contains other DNA sequences that code for the same CDR3.

The V gene is TRBV5-2, the J gene TRBJ1-1; TRBD1 is the table's D call, not checked against the DNA. TRBV5-2 is described as a pseudogene. The sequencing here drew on peripheral blood mononuclear cells (PBMCs), taken before the fourth cycle of nivolumab. This clonotype was sampled from a human donor with classical Hodgkin lymphoma. The CDR3 coding sequence is TGTGCCAGCAGCCATCACCTGGGCCTCTCTATGAACACTGAAGCTTTCTTT. It yields the protein CASSHHLGLSMNTEAFF.